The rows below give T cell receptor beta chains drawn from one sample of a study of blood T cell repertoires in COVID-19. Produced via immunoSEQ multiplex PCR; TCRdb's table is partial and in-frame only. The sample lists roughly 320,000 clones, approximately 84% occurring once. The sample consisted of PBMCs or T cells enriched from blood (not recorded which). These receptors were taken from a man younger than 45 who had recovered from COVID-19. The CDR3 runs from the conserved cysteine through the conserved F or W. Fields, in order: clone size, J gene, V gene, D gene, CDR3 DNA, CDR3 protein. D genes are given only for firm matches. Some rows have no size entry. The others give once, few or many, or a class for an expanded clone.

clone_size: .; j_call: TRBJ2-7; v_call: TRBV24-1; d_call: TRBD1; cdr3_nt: TGTGCCACCAGTGACCGGACAGGGCCCTACGAGCAGTACTTC; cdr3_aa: CATSDRTGPYEQYF
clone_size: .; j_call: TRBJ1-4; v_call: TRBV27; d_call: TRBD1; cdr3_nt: TGTGCCAGCAGTTCCAGGGGGTTTGGGGGAGGAACAACTAATGAAAAACTGTTTTTT; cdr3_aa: CASSSRGFGGGTTNEKLFF
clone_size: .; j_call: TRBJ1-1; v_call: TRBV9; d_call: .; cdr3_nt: TGTGCCAGCAGCCCTCGCCGGGGGACCCCTGAAGCTTTCTTT; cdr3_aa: CASSPRRGTPEAFF
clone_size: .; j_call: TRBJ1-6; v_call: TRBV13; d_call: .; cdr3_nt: TGTGCCCCCTGCCGTCAGGGAACCTATAATTCACCCCTCCACTTT; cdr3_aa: CAPCRQGTYNSPLHF
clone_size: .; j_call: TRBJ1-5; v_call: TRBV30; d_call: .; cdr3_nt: TGTGCCTGGACCCCGGAGCCCCAGCATTTT; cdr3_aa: CAWTPEPQHF
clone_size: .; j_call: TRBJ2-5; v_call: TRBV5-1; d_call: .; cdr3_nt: TGCGCCAGCAGCTTGGGATTAGCGCGCCAAGAGACCCAGTACTTC; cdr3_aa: CASSLGLARQETQYF
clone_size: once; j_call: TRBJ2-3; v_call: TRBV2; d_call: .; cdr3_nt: TGTGCCAGCAGTGAACGAGCCACAGATACGCAGTATTTT; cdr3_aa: CASSERATDTQYF
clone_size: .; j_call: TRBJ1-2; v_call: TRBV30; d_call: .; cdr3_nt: TGTGCCGGTTCAGGGGAGCCTAACTATGGCTACACCTTC; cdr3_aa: CAGSGEPNYGYTF
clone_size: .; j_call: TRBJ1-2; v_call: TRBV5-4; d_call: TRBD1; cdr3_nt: TGTGCCAGCAGCTTGGGGCAGGGGGTAGACTATGGCTACACCTTC; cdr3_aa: CASSLGQGVDYGYTF
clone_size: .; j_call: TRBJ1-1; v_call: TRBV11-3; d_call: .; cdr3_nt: TGTGCCAGCAGCTTACGGAACACTGAAGCTTTCTTT; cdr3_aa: CASSLRNTEAFF
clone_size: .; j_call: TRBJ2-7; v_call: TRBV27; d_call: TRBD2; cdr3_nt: TGTGCCAGCGCCTTTAGCGGGAGGGCCGACGAGCAGTACTTC; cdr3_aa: CASAFSGRADEQYF
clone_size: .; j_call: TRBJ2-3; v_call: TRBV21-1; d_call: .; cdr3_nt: TGTGCCAACACAGGGGACCCCACAGATACGCAGTATTTT; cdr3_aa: CANTGDPTDTQYF
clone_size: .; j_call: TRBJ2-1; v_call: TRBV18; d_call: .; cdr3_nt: TGTGCCAGCTCACCACAGGGGGTGGCTAACAATGAGCAGTTCTTC; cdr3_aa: CASSPQGVANNEQFF
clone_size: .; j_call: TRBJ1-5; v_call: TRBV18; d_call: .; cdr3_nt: TGTGCCAGCTCACGCGGTTTCAACCAGCCCCAGCATTTT; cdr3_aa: CASSRGFNQPQHF
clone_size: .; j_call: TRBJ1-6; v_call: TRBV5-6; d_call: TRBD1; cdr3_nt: TGTGCCAGCAGCTTAGGACAGGGGGTTCTACGGAACTCACCCCTCCACTTT; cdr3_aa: CASSLGQGVLRNSPLHF
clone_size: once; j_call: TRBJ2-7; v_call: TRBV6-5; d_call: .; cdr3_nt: TGTGCCAGCAGCTTAATAGGGGGATACGAGCAGTACTTC; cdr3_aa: CASSLIGGYEQYF
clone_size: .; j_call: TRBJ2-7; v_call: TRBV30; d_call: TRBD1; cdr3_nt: TGTGCCTGGGGAAGACAGGGATCGGCCTACGAGCAGTACTTC; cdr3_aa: CAWGRQGSAYEQYF
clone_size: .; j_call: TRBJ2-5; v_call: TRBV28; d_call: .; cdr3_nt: TGTGCCAGCAGTTTGAGGAGTTGGGAGACCCAGTACTTC; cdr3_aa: CASSLRSWETQYF
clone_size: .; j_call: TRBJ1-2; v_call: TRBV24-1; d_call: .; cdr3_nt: TGTGCCACCAGTGACCCAGACGAGAGGGCTCACTATGGCTACACCTTC; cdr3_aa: CATSDPDERAHYGYTF
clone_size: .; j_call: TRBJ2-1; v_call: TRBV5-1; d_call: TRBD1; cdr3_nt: TGCGCCAGCAGCCAGGACAGGGGGTTAAATGGGCACAATGAGCAGTTCTTC; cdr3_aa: CASSQDRGLNGHNEQFF
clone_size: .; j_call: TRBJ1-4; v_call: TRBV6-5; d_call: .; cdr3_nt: TGTGCCAGCAGGGTGGACAGTGCAACTAATGAAAAACTGTTTTTT; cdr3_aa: CASRVDSATNEKLFF
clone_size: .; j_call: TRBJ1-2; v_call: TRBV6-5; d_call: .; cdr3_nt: TGTGCCAGCAGTTACTCGAGGGCAGGGGACTATGGCTACACCTTC; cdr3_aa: CASSYSRAGDYGYTF
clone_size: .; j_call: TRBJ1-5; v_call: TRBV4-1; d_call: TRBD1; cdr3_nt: TGCGCCAGCAGCCAAGGGAGGACAGGGCTTGAGGCCCAGCATTTT; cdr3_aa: CASSQGRTGLEAQHF
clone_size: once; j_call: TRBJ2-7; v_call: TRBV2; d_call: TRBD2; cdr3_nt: TGTGCCAGCAGGGATCCCGGTTTAGCGGGAGGGACCCTCTCCTACGAGCAGTACTTC; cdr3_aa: CASRDPGLAGGTLSYEQYF
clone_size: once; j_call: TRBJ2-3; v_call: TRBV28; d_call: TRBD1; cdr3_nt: TGTGCCAGCAGTTACGACAGGGCCACAGATACGCAGTATTTT; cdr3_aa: CASSYDRATDTQYF
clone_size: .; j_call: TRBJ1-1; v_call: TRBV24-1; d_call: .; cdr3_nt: TGTGCCACCAAATCGACAGCGAAGAACACTGAAGCTTTCTTT; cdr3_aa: CATKSTAKNTEAFF
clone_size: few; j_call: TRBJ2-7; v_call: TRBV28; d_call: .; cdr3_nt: TGTGCCAGCCGTTACAGGGAGAGGTCCTACGAGCAGTACTTC; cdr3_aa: CASRYRERSYEQYF
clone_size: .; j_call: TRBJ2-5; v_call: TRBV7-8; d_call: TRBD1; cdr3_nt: TGTGCCAGCAGCTCCTGGACAGGGTCCCAAGAGACCCAGTACTTC; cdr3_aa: CASSSWTGSQETQYF
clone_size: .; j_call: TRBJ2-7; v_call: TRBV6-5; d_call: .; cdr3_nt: TGTGCCAGCAGTTATCTCCAGGACAGCATCTCCTACGAGCAGTACTTC; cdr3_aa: CASSYLQDSISYEQYF
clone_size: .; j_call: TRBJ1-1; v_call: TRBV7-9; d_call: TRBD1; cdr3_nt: TGTGCCAGCAGCGTCCGACAGGGGGCTGAAGCTTTCTTT; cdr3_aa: CASSVRQGAEAFF
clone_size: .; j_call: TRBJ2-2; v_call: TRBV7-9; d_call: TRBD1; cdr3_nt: TGTGCCAGCAGCCGAGGACAGGAACCAGTGGAGCTGTTTTTT; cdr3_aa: CASSRGQEPVELFF
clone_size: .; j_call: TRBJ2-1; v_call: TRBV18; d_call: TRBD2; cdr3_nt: TGTGCCAGCTCACCCGCTAGCGGGGGGACTATCAATGAGCAGTTCTTC; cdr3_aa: CASSPASGGTINEQFF
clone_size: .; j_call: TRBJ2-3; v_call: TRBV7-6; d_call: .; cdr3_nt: TGTGCCAGCAGCCCACAGGATACGCAGTATTTT; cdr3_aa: CASSPQDTQYF
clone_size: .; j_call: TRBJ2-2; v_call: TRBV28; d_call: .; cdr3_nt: TGTGCCAGCAGTTTACCCGGGGGGCCAAACACCGGGGAGCTGTTTTTT; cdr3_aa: CASSLPGGPNTGELFF
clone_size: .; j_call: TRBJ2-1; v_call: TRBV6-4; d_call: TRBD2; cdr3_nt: TGTGCCAGCAGTCCTACGACTAGCGGGAGAGGGGGTGAGCAGTTCTTC; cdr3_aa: CASSPTTSGRGGEQFF
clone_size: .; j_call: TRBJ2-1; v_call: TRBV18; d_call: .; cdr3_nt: TGTGCCAGCTCCGGACTGGCCTCCTACAATGAGCAGTTCTTC; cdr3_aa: CASSGLASYNEQFF
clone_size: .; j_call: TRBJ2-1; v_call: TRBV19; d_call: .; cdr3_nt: TGTGCCAGTAGTAACAGACTAGGACCGACTAATGAGCAGTTCTTC; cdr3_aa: CASSNRLGPTNEQFF
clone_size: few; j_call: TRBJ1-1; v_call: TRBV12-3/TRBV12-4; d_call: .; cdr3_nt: TGTGCCAGCAGTTTCAGCGGATGGACTGAAGCTTTCTTT; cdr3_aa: CASSFSGWTEAFF
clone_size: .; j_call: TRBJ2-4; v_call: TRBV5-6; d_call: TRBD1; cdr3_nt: TGTGCCAGCAGCCCGCCAGGGGGCGCGGCCAAAAACATTCAGTACTTC; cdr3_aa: CASSPPGGAAKNIQYF
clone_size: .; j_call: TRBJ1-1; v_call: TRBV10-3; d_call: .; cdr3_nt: TGTGCCATCAGTGGTATGACTGAAGCTTTCTTT; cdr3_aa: CAISGMTEAFF
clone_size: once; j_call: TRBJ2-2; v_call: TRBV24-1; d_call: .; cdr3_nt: TGTGCCACCAGTGACCCCCGCGGACAGAACACCGGGGAGCTGTTTTTT; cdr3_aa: CATSDPRGQNTGELFF
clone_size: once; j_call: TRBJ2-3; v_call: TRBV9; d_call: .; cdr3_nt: TGTGCCAGCAGCGTAGGGACTCCCCGAGGAGATACGCAGTATTTT; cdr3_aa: CASSVGTPRGDTQYF
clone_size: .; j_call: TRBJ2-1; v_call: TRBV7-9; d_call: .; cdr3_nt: TGTGCCAGCAGCCCCAGGCAGTCTGCCTCCTACAATGAGCAGTTCTTC; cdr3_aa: CASSPRQSASYNEQFF
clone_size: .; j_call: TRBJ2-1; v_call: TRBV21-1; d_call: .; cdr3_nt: TGTGCCAGCAGCAAAGTTGGCCTTGAAAATGAGCAGTTCTTC; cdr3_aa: CASSKVGLENEQFF
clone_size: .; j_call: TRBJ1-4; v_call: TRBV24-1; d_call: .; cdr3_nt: TGTGCCACCAGTGGGGGCCCGGTTAATAATGAAAAACTGTTTTTT; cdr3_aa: CATSGGPVNNEKLFF